The source of this T cell receptor (beta chain) is a study of shared clonotypes between healthy human individuals. Study outcomes and limitations: The four-donor shared clonotypes exceeded non-shared clonotypes in generation probability, with non-shared ones scoring lower. Enrolling few donors narrowed the genetic and exposure-history diversity that was represented. Though the depth was large, rarefaction showed that sorted-subset sequencing was incomplete. About 5% of naive CD4 clonotypes were shared across four donors.

In regard to this clone: Its cognate antigen is unknown.

This table comes from immunoSEQ multiplex PCR, and its TCRdb copy is limited to in-frame clones, with some not included. There are 850,000 to 1,200,000 clones in the sample; 60% to 80% occur only once, and nearly 1.5% lies in the top ten. This clonotype was sampled from a man aged 18 to 30 in good health. The sequencing input was memory CD4+ T cells sorted from blood. Subset here: CD45RA-negative fraction.

The CDR3 loop reads CASSLETGGGNEQFF. In DNA form, the CDR3 reads TGCGCCAGCAGCTTGGAAACAGGGGGTGGCAATGAGCAGTTCTTC. V and J are TRBV5-1 and TRBJ2-1; 8 bases agree with TRBD1. Germline V gene lookup returns CDR1 SGHRS and CDR2 YFSETQ. CDR3 size: 15 residues. V shed 0 bases and J 6 bases; nucleotides not matched to a gene: 5.